The T cell receptor (beta chain) under discussion was sequenced for a study of neurological immune-mediated disorders. TCRdb independently ran MiXCR on the 5' RACE reads; one entry per CDR3 protein. The data show around 29,000 distinct CDR3 sequences, about 12% seen once. Unsorted libraries were derived from 2 million PBMCs stored at -80 C. CDR3 length equals 11 residues. Germline V gives CDR1 WSHSY, CDR2 SAAADI. The V and J ends lost 8 bases and 5 bases respectively, with 9 bases between them. This clonotype has more than one count but fewer than ten. This TCR was sampled from a woman in her fifties or sixties in good health. The V and J genes are TRBV10-2 and TRBJ2-5, with D perhaps TRBD2 (6 bases). Sequences were obtained from PBMCs. CDR3 nucleotide sequence: TGCGCCAGCGGAGGGAGGGAGACCCAGTACTTC. This gives the protein CASGGRETQYF.